The clone carrying this T cell receptor beta chain was detected only a few times. Its matching antigen is unknown. Trimming at V came to 1 base and at J to 7 bases, leaving 14 bases not matched to a gene. Germline CDR1 and CDR2: SNHLY and FYNNEI. The CDR3 is made up of 17 amino acids. Library preparation (for TCRbeta) was performed with unique molecular identifiers. In TCRdb, the PCR reads were re-called with MiXCR into one record per CDR3 protein. The sample lists 700,000 to 950,000 distinct CDR3 sequences; around 15% were seen once. This sample is drawn from a study of T-cell reconstitution after alpha-beta-depleted transplantation in children. General observations from the study: After transplant, high TCRbeta diversity at day 60 in some patients arose from surviving recipient T cells and thymic progenitors. After transplant, at about two months, alpha-beta T cells were reportedly derived from several hundred expanded graft clones. Newly produced T cells mostly provided counts and TCRbeta diversity after one year, as hyperexpanded clones declined.

This sequence originates from a male patient younger than 18 who had a stem cell transplant for acute lymphoblastic leukemia, so the T cells may come from the graft donor. The sample consisted of PBMCs, mostly from graft donor cells, taken 360 days after TCRalphabeta/CD19-depleted stem cell transplant. The chain links TRBV2 to TRBJ1-1; TRBD1 matches at 8 bases. The DNA for the CDR3 is TGTGCCAGCAGTGAAGGAGCACATGCCGGACAGGGAATTGAAGCTTTCTTT. This codes for CASSEGAHAGQGIEAFF.